One and the same sample provided the 4 T cell receptor beta chains below, sequenced in a study of CD8+ T cells in alopecia areata. cDNA prepared by RNA extraction and subsequent reverse transcription served as the template for sequencing. Here immunoSEQ multiplex PCR was the method, and the copy in TCRdb shows in-frame clones only, minus some. The data contain 150,000 or so clones, about 50% of them singletons. Sequencing was performed on CD8+ T cells sorted from blood, taken at week 0. These receptors came from a human donor with alopecia areata.

The chain carries TRBV2 and TRBJ1-5, with 8 bases matching TRBD1. The V and J ends lost 2 bases and 7 bases, in that order; junction bases with no gene match: 13. Germline CDR1 reads SNHLY; CDR2 reads FYNNEI. CDR3 length: 17 amino acids. The CDR3 DNA sequence: TGTGCCAGCAGTGAATCCCCCGACAGGGGAAGGGGCCAGCCCCAGCATTTT. This gives the protein CASSESPDRGRGQPQHF.

The genes are TRBV7-9 and TRBJ2-7; perhaps TRBD1 as D (7 bases). The germline gives CDR1 SEHNR, CDR2 FQNEAQ (reference sequence). The V end lost 7 bases, the J end lost 5 bases, and 15 bases lay between the germline ends. The CDR3 has 13 amino acids. For the CDR3, the DNA is TGTGCCAGCAACTCACAGGGGAGGCACGAGCAGTACTTC. Amino acids: CASNSQGRHEQYF. The full variable domain, with the rest looked up from reference TRBV7-9 and TRBJ2-7, is DTGVSQNPRHKITKRGQNVTFRCDPISEHNRLYWYRQTLGQGPEFLTYFQNEAQLEKSRLLSDRFSAERPKGSFSTLEIQRTEQGDSAMYLCASNSQGRHEQYFGPGTRLTVT.

This rearrangement joins TRBV6-4 to TRBJ2-1; D possibly corresponds to TRBD2 (7 bases). There are 17 residues in the CDR3. V lost 7 bases to trimming and J lost 1 base, with 20 bases between them. CDR1 is MRHNA and CDR2 is SNTAGT in the germline V gene. The CDR3, as DNA: TGTGCCAGCACCGCCCAGGGGAGGGTAATGTCCTACAATGAGCAGTTCTTC. Amino acid sequence: CASTAQGRVMSYNEQFF.

The chain is built from TRBV13 and TRBJ2-7; D remains ambiguous. The length of the CDR3 is 15 residues. Trimming stripped 5 bases from V and 3 bases from J, with 17 bases between. Germline V gives CDR1 PRHDT, CDR2 FYEKMQ (reference sequence). The chain's CDR3 is CASSQGMDQLYEQYF. CDR3 coding DNA: TGTGCCAGCAGCCAAGGTATGGACCAACTCTACGAGCAGTACTTC.